The 20 T cell receptor beta chains below come from one sample, sequenced in a study of T cell clonality in common variable immunodeficiency. Sequencing was performed with immunoSEQ multiplex PCR; in TCRdb, only in-frame clones are kept and a portion is missing. The sample has fewer than 20,000 clones, and its top ten clones hold roughly 5.2%. These receptors' targets are unknown. Study-level findings and limits: In common variable immunodeficiency, TCR beta chains reportedly carried fewer deletions and N-nucleotide insertions.

What was sequenced was peripheral blood mononuclear cells. All receptors come from a human donor with common variable immunodeficiency.

As regards this clone: The missing CDR3 end, 3 residues past where the read stops, is filled in from the germline J gene. The rearrangement joins TRBV7-9 to TRBJ2-2; D ambiguous. This CDR3 contains 13 residues. Trimming shortened V by 8 bases and J by 2 bases, and 9 bases separated the two germline ends. CDR1 SEHNR and CDR2 FQNEAQ come from the germline V gene (reference sequence). This chain's CDR3 is CASVFLNTGELFF. Incomplete CDR3 DNA: TGTGCCAGCGTCTTCCTAAACACCGGGGAG.

In regard to this clone: Read coverage stops 3 residues before the CDR3 terminus; the germline J gene supplies the remainder. The chain couples TRBV18 to TRBJ2-7; no reliable D call. From germline, CDR1 is KGHSH and CDR2 LQKENI. The CDR3 runs 16 residues. Trimming took off 4 bases at V and 2 bases at J, with 18 bases between the two ends. The DNA read from the CDR3 is TGTGCCAGCTCACTTAATCCCACCGGCGGTACCTACGAG. It yields the protein CASSLNPTGGTYE. In full, the CDR3 reads CASSLNPTGGTYEQYF.

To note about this clone: The read ends 3 residues shy of where the CDR3 ends; the end is completed using the germline J gene. This chain links TRBV11-1 with TRBJ2-7; 10 bases fit TRBD2. J gave up 6 bases and V 7 bases, and 12 bases lay outside the gene matches. The CDR3 spans 15 residues. The germline gives CDR1 SGHAT, CDR2 FQDESV (reference sequence). CDR3 sequence: CASTPAGGSYGEQYF. CDR3 bases read: TGTGCCAGCACACCAGCGGGAGGGTCTTACGGCGAG.

As regards this clone: The read ends 3 residues before the CDR3 terminus; that terminus is restored from the germline J gene. The chain links TRBV5-5 to TRBJ2-2; TRBD2 is a possible D gene (6 bases). Germline lookup yields CDR1 SGHKS and CDR2 YYEKEE (reference sequence). The CDR3 is made up of 15 amino acids. V was trimmed by 4 bases and J by 7 bases, leaving 17 bases between them. The covered CDR3 bases are TGTGCCAGCAGCGCCCAGGACTATAGAGACGGGGAG. It codes for CASSAQDYRDGE. The CDR3 in its entirety is CASSAQDYRDGELFF.

A note on this clone: The read terminates 3 residues ahead of where the CDR3 ends, so the germline J gene completes it. V usage is TRBV19 and J usage is TRBJ1-4; no clear D gene. This CDR3 is built from 15 residues. V dropped 5 bases and J dropped 0 bases, with 10 bases sitting between them. The V gene's germline CDR1 is LNHDA and CDR2 SQIVND (reference sequence). The covered CDR3 bases are TGTGCCAGTAGTCGACACCATGCAACTAATGAAAAA. Its protein product is CASSRHHATNEK. The complete CDR3 protein is CASSRHHATNEKLFF.

As concerns this clone: The read stops 3 residues short of the end of the CDR3; the missing end is completed from the germline J gene. The rearrangement links TRBV20-1 to TRBJ1-5; D is unclear. CDR3 length: 13 residues. The V gene's germline CDR1 is DFQATT and CDR2 SNEGSKA (reference sequence). Trimming pared 1 base from V and 3 bases from J, leaving 7 bases between. The CDR3 bases that were read are TGCAGTGCTAGAGGAGACACCAATCAGCCC. The encoded protein is CSARGDTNQP. The entire CDR3 protein reads CSARGDTNQPQHF.

This clone is classed as medium-sized (0.01 to 0.1%) by frequency. The read ends 3 residues before the CDR3 terminus; that terminus is restored from the germline J gene. This chain connects TRBV18 to TRBJ2-2; D is possibly TRBD1 (6 bases). The CDR3 is 15 amino acids. Trimming took 3 bases from V and 6 from J, leaving 14 bases between them. CDR1 and CDR2 (germline): KGHSH, LQKENI. The covered CDR3 bases are TGTGCCAGCTCACCGACACAGGGAATCGCCGGGGAG. Its translation is CASSPTQGIAGE. The entire CDR3 sequence reads CASSPTQGIAGELFF. Variable domain in full (rest from reference TRBV18 and TRBJ2-2): NAGVMQNPRHLVRRRGQEARLRCSPMKGHSHVYWYRQLPEEGLKFMVYLQKENIIDESGMPKERFSAEFPKEGPSILRIQQVVRGDSAAYFCASSPTQGIAGELFFGEGSRLTVL.

In the case of this clone: The read ends 3 residues shy of where the CDR3 ends; the end is completed using the germline J gene. This sequence joins TRBV7-2 and TRBJ1-1, with D unclear. V gave up 4 bases and J gave up 4 bases, with 7 bases separating them. Germline V CDR1 and CDR2: SGHTA, FQGNSA. The CDR3 loop spans 12 amino acids. Incomplete CDR3 DNA: TGTGCCAGCAGCTCCTACCTCACTGAA. Protein sequence: CASSSYLTE. The whole CDR3 sequence reads CASSSYLTEAFF.

Comments on this clone: Coverage ceases 3 residues before the CDR3 finishes, and the germline J gene fills in the end. The chain recombines TRBV28 with TRBJ2-4, with TRBD1 matching over 10 bases. With V trimmed by 5 bases and J by 2 bases, 9 bases remained unmatched. The CDR3 loop spans 17 amino acids. Germline CDR1 reads MDHEN; CDR2 reads SYDVKM. The DNA read from the CDR3 is TGTGCCAGCAGTCCACCCCCGGGACAGGGGACCAAAAACATT. Its protein is CASSPPPGQGTKNI. The full CDR3 sequence reads CASSPPPGQGTKNIQYF. Together with reference TRBV28 and TRBJ2-4, the CDR3 gives the full variable domain: DVKVTQSSRYLVKRTGEKVFLECVQDMDHENMFWYRQDPGLGLRLIYFSYDVKMKEKGDIPEGYSVSREKKERFSLILESASTNQTSMYLCASSPPPGQGTKNIQYFGAGTRLSVL.

With respect to this clone: Read coverage stops 3 residues before the CDR3 terminus; the germline J gene supplies the remainder. V is TRBV20-1 and J is TRBJ2-1, with no clear D. The CDR3 runs 12 residues. Trimming left V 3 bases short and J 5 bases short, with 8 bases between. CDR1 DFQATT and CDR2 SNEGSKA come from the germline V gene (reference sequence). The CDR3 loop is CSARGNNNEQFF. CDR3 DNA (partial): TGCAGTGCTAGGGGCAACAACAATGAG.

Concerning this clone: The read is 3 residues too short to cover the CDR3 end, so that end is filled in from the germline J gene. This chain uses TRBV19 with TRBJ2-7; D possibly corresponds to TRBD1 (6 bases). The CDR3 extends over 15 amino acids. V lost 4 bases to trimming and J lost 4 bases, with 17 bases between them. Germline V gene sequence: CDR1 LNHDA, CDR2 SQIVND (reference sequence). CDR3 amino acids: CASSTFNRAPYEQYF. The CDR3 DNA, read in part, is TGTGCCAGTAGTACCTTTAACAGGGCACCTTACGAG.

Incomplete CDR3 DNA: TGTGCCTGGAGTGTCCCCCCCCCAAGGGAA. It specifies CAWSVPPPRE. The CDR3, in full, reads CAWSVPPPREAFF. The rearrangement uses TRBV30 and TRBJ1-1; D gene uncertain. The read gets to within 3 residues of the CDR3 end, and the germline J gene fills in the rest. This CDR3 has 13 residues. CDR1 and CDR2 (germline): GTSNPN, SVGIG (reference sequence).

CDR3 loop: CASSVSSSTDTQYF. The sequenced part of the CDR3 DNA is TGTGCCAGCAGCGTATCTTCTAGCACAGATACG. The chain employs TRBV9 and TRBJ2-3; D call uncertain. The read gets to within 3 residues of the CDR3 end, and the germline J gene fills in the rest. CDR1 and CDR2 (germline): SGDLS, YYNGEE. V shed 1 base and J shed 0 bases, with 6 bases lying between them. The CDR3 runs to 14 residues.

Notes on this clone: With the read ending 3 residues before the CDR3 end, the germline J gene is used to fill in that end. The chain carries TRBV2 and TRBJ2-7; 11 bases are a match to TRBD2. CDR3 length equals 14 residues. Germline V gene data show CDR1 as SNHLY and CDR2 as FYNNEI. The junction had 4 bases not matched to a gene; V was cut back by 6 bases and J by 3 bases. The CDR3: CASSVLAGGYEQYF. CDR3 bases read: TGTGCCAGCAGCGTTCTAGCGGGAGGCTACGAG.

With respect to this clone: The CDR3 extends 3 residues past the end of the read, so its final part is completed from the germline J gene. The J gene is TRBJ2-2, the V gene TRBV7-3; TRBD1 matches 8 bases. Germline V lookup: CDR1 SGHTA, CDR2 FQGTGA. V lost 4 bases and J lost 5; bases outside the gene matches: 6. This CDR3 has 15 amino acids. CDR3 bases read: TGTGCCAGCAGCTCCCGGACAGGGAGAACCGGGGAG. Translating gives CASSSRTGRTGE. The CDR3 reads in full as CASSSRTGRTGELFF.

As regards this clone: From the germline J gene comes the end of the CDR3, since the read stops 3 residues before it. J is TRBJ1-6 and V is TRBV30, with 9 bases aligning to TRBD1. The germline V gene encodes CDR1 GTSNPN and CDR2 SVGIG (reference sequence). CDR3 size: 13 residues. V trimming: 7 bases; J trimming: 12 bases; junction bases outside the gene matches: 10. CDR3 region: CASPGQGSRPLHF. Partial CDR3 DNA: TGTGCCTCCCCGGGACAGGGAAGTCGACCC.

A note on this clone: The read is 3 residues too short to cover the CDR3 end, so that end is filled in from the germline J gene. The gene calls are TRBV6-1 and TRBJ1-4; 10 nucleotides line up with TRBD1. J was trimmed by 10 bases and V by 3 bases; bases with no gene match: 8. The germline gives CDR1 MNHNS, CDR2 SASEGT. The CDR3 is 15 amino acids. The part of the CDR3 DNA that was read is TGTGCCAGCAGTGACCCGGGACAGGGGCGGCGAAAA. It specifies CASSDPGQGRRK. The full CDR3 sequence reads CASSDPGQGRRKLFF.

As regards this clone: The sequenced fragment ends 3 residues before the CDR3 boundary, so the rest is inferred from the germline J gene. The chain carries TRBV7-3 and TRBJ2-1; TRBD2 aligns across 10 bases. Germline values: CDR1 SGHTA, CDR2 FQGTGA. Trimming took 4 bases from V and 9 from J; bases not matched to a gene: 12. CDR3 size: 16 residues. The covered CDR3 bases are TGTGCCAGCAGCTCATGGACTAGCGGAGCGGGAGTTGAG. Encoded protein: CASSSWTSGAGVE. The whole CDR3 region reads CASSSWTSGAGVEQFF.

In regard to this clone: The read terminates 3 residues before the CDR3 end, so the remaining end is supplied by the germline J gene. The V call is TRBV19, the J call TRBJ2-1; 7 bases map to TRBD2. J lost 7 bases, V lost 10 bases, and 4 bases had no gene match. Germline loops: CDR1 LNHDA, CDR2 SQIVND (reference sequence). The CDR3 is 11 residues long. The covered CDR3 bases are TGTGCCACCTGGCGGGGGAATGAG. Encoded protein: CATWRGNE. The whole CDR3 reads CATWRGNEQFF.

With regard to this clone: The read gets to within 3 residues of the CDR3 end, and the germline J gene fills in the rest. The chain couples TRBV7-6 to TRBJ2-3, with 9 bases matching TRBD2. Looked up from germline, CDR1 is SGHVS and CDR2 is FNYEAQ. The CDR3 loop spans 15 amino acids. V lost 1 base to trimming and J lost 1 base; unmatched junction nucleotides: 0. The DNA read from the CDR3 is TGTGCCAGCAGCTTAGGACTAGCGGGCACAGATACG. Its protein is CASSLGLAGTDT. The entire CDR3 protein is CASSLGLAGTDTQYF.